Each of the 17 T cell receptor beta chains below was sequenced from the same sample in a study of shared clonotypes between healthy human individuals. The method was immunoSEQ multiplex PCR; TCRdb's version includes in-frame clones alone and lacks a portion of them. The repertoire has about 2.4 million clones, roughly nine tenths of them found once; the top ten carry around 0.14%. The material sequenced was naive CD4+ T cells sorted from blood. As to subset: CD45RA+ positively selected. The receptors here all came from a man in his late teens or twenties in good health.

The J gene is TRBJ2-7, the V gene TRBV14; D uncertain. CDR3 length: 13 residues. Trimming removed 4 bases at V and 5 bases at J, with 12 bases between. CDR1 and CDR2 from the germline V gene are SGHDN and FVKESK. Here the CDR3 DNA reads TGTGCCAGCAGCCCTTTGTACGGTAACGAGCAGTACTTC. Translation gives CASSPLYGNEQYF.

V and J are TRBV9 and TRBJ2-7; D is perhaps TRBD2 (6 bases). The V gene's germline CDR1 is SGDLS and CDR2 YYNGEE. V was clipped by 0 bases and J by 1 base, with 11 bases between them. This CDR3 has 15 amino acids. The CDR3: CASSVEFGGSYEQYF. The DNA of the CDR3 is TGTGCCAGCAGCGTAGAGTTCGGGGGTTCCTACGAGCAGTACTTC. Looking up the rest from reference TRBV9 and TRBJ2-7 gives the full variable domain: DSGVTQTPKHLITATGQRVTLRCSPRSGDLSVYWYQQSLDQGLQFLIQYYNGEERAKGNILERFSAQQFPDLHSELNLSSLELGDSALYFCASSVEFGGSYEQYFGPGTRLTVT.

This chain links TRBV19 with TRBJ2-5; D is undetermined. The CDR3 extends over 12 amino acids. The germline gives CDR1 LNHDA, CDR2 SQIVND (reference sequence). Deletions cut 6 bases from V and 1 base from J, with 6 bases between. CDR3 region: CASRGFQETQYF. CDR3 sequence (DNA): TGTGCCAGTAGAGGGTTCCAAGAGACCCAGTACTTC.

This clone was counted a single time. This chain links TRBV9 with TRBJ2-5, with a possible D match to TRBD1 (6 bases). In germline, CDR1 is SGDLS, CDR2 YYNGEE. This CDR3 region has 17 residues. Trimming cost V 3 bases and J 4 bases, with 22 bases left between them. The CDR3 bases are TGTGCCAGCAGCGCTTCTTTTGGGGCGTTGGGGGCAGAGACCCAGTACTTC. This encodes CASSASFGALGAETQYF.

The chain couples TRBV5-6 to TRBJ1-3; 8 positions agree with TRBD1. Germline CDR1 is SGHDT and CDR2 is YYEEEE. V gave up 5 bases and J gave up 3 bases; unmatched junction bases: 4. The CDR3 contains 14 residues. CDR3 coding DNA: TGTGCCAGCAGAGAGACAGGGGATGGAAACACCATATATTTT. Translation gives CASRETGDGNTIYF.

This chain uses TRBV5-6 with TRBJ2-5, with 13 bases matching TRBD2. Unmatched junction bases numbered 13, after V lost 3 bases and J lost 5 bases. The CDR3 spans 18 residues. Germline V lookup: CDR1 SGHDT, CDR2 YYEEEE. CDR3 in amino acids: CASSSTGDLLAGGETQYF. In DNA form, the CDR3 reads TGTGCCAGCAGCTCGACAGGGGATCTACTAGCGGGAGGGGAGACCCAGTACTTC.

The chain joins TRBV10-3 to TRBJ2-5; a weak D match, TRBD2 (6 bases). This CDR3 is built from 13 residues. Between the trimmed V and J ends, which lost 7 bases and 5 bases, there was a span of 14 bases. CDR1 and CDR2 from the germline V gene are ENHRY and SYGVKD. CDR3 bases: TGTGCCATCACCGACGGGAGCCGGGAGACCCAGTACTTC. Encoded protein: CAITDGSRETQYF.

As regards this clone: This same CDR3 is encoded by further DNA sequences in the sample. The V and J genes are TRBV2 and TRBJ2-7, with a tentative D call TRBD2 (6 bases). The germline V gene has CDR1 SNHLY and CDR2 FYNNEI. The CDR3 is 11 residues long. V was shortened by 8 bases and J by 4 bases, with 9 bases between the two germline ends. The chain's CDR3 is CASGGRYEQYF. CDR3 bases: TGTGCCAGCGGAGGGAGGTACGAGCAGTACTTC. The whole variable domain, filled in from reference TRBV2 and TRBJ2-7, reads EPEVTQTPSHQVTQMGQEVILRCVPISNHLYFYWYRQILGQKVEFLVSFYNNEISEKSEIFDDQFSVERPDGSNFTLKIRSTKLEDSAMYFCASGGRYEQYFGPGTRLTVT.

This clone was detected only once. V and J are TRBV10-3 and TRBJ2-7, with 9 bases that match TRBD1. CDR1 and CDR2 from the germline V gene are ENHRY and SYGVKD. The length of the CDR3 is 14 residues. V gave up 5 bases and J gave up 5 bases; unmatched junction bases: 7. DNA of the CDR3: TGTGCCATCAGTCCCGGGACAGGGTATGACGAGCAGTACTTC. Translated: CAISPGTGYDEQYF.

The chain uses TRBV6-1 and TRBJ2-7; D may be TRBD1 or TRBD2 (5 bases each). CDR3 length equals 15 residues. V gave up 6 bases and J gave up 0 bases, with 15 bases separating them. CDR1 is MNHNS, CDR2 SASEGT, per germline. CDR3 sequence reads: CASRARDESSYEQYF. CDR3 sequence (DNA): TGTGCCAGCAGGGCCCGGGACGAAAGCTCCTACGAGCAGTACTTC.

V usage is TRBV6-6 and J usage is TRBJ1-6; maybe TRBD1 (6 bases). Germline CDR1 is MNHNY and CDR2 is SVGAGI (reference sequence). The CDR3 sequence is 11 residues long. Trimming took 7 bases from V and 8 from J, leaving 6 bases between them. The CDR3 is CASNRDSPLHF. The CDR3 DNA follows: TGTGCCAGCAACAGGGATTCACCCCTCCACTTT.

The chain couples TRBV20-1 to TRBJ2-3; D may be TRBD1 (5 bases). Germline V gene sequence: CDR1 DFQATT, CDR2 SNEGSKA (reference sequence). This CDR3 has 9 amino acids. The CDR3 nucleotides are TGCAGGGGGCGGACGCGGCAGTATTTT. Protein product: CRGRTRQYF.

The CDR3 sequence is CATSRGQTGGTGNTIYF. In DNA form, the CDR3 reads TGTGCCACCAGCAGAGGACAGACAGGGGGGACTGGAAACACCATATATTTT. The rearrangement joins TRBV15 to TRBJ1-3; 9 bases are shared with TRBD1. V shed 1 base, J shed 2 bases, and the junction held 6 bases outside the gene matches. Germline V gene sequence: CDR1 LNHNV, CDR2 YYDKDF (reference sequence). There are 17 residues in the CDR3.

This clone was recorded only once. The chain uses TRBV6-1 and TRBJ1-5; 7 nucleotides agree with TRBD1. After removal of 4 bases from V and 4 bases from J, the junction contained 7 bases not matched to a gene. The CDR3 runs 15 residues. Germline V gene lookup returns CDR1 MNHNS and CDR2 SASEGT. CDR3 protein: CASSVLGQNNQPQHF. The CDR3 DNA follows: TGTGCCAGCAGTGTCTTGGGACAGAATAATCAGCCCCAGCATTTT.

This sequence joins TRBV28 and TRBJ1-5; 9 bases fit TRBD1. The CDR3 runs 15 residues. Per the germline V gene, CDR1 is MDHEN and CDR2 is SYDVKM. The junction had 7 bases not matched to a gene; V was cut back by 5 bases and J by 5 bases. CDR3 region: CASSPRDRAHQPQHF. The CDR3 nucleotides read TGTGCCAGCAGTCCCCGGGACAGGGCTCATCAGCCCCAGCATTTT.

The CDR3 region has the DNA TGTGCCAGCAGCCCTCCCTCAACCGACAGGGGCAGATATAGCAATCAGCCCCAGCATTTT. Amino acids: CASSPPSTDRGRYSNQPQHF. The rearrangement links TRBV7-8 to TRBJ1-5, with 8 nucleotides matching TRBD1. The CDR3 length is 20 residues. The V and J ends lost 5 bases and 0 bases, in that order; junction bases with no gene match: 18. Germline V gene data show CDR1 as SGHVS and CDR2 as FQNEAQ.

The V call is TRBV5-6, the J call TRBJ2-7; 9 positions match TRBD2. Trimming cost V 4 bases and J 4 bases; bases outside gene matches: 9. CDR3 length equals 15 residues. The germline V gene encodes CDR1 SGHDT and CDR2 YYEEEE. CDR3 loop: CASSPSLRGGYEQYF. The CDR3 DNA is TGTGCCAGCAGCCCGTCTTTGCGGGGGGGTTACGAGCAGTACTTC.